This TCR beta chain derives from a study of T cells after yellow fever vaccination. Only a few counts were recorded for this clonotype. TCRdb reprocessed the 5' RACE reads via MiXCR and lists one record per CDR3 protein. The data show about 580,000 distinct CDR3 sequences, around 17% seen once. This CDR3 is built from 19 residues. The V and J ends lost 7 bases and 2 bases, in that order; junction bases with no gene match: 14. Germline loops: CDR1 MNHNS, CDR2 SASEGT. V usage is TRBV6-1 and J usage is TRBJ2-3, with 14 bases matching TRBD2. The source material was PBMCs, sampled 5 to 6 days after the first yellow fever vaccination. The TCR comes from a man between 18 and 29 years old who received the YFV17D yellow fever vaccine. CDR3 residues: CASNTGTSGGLAYTDTQYF. The CDR3 bases are TGTGCCAGCAATACCGGGACTAGCGGGGGCCTAGCCTACACAGATACGCAGTATTTT.